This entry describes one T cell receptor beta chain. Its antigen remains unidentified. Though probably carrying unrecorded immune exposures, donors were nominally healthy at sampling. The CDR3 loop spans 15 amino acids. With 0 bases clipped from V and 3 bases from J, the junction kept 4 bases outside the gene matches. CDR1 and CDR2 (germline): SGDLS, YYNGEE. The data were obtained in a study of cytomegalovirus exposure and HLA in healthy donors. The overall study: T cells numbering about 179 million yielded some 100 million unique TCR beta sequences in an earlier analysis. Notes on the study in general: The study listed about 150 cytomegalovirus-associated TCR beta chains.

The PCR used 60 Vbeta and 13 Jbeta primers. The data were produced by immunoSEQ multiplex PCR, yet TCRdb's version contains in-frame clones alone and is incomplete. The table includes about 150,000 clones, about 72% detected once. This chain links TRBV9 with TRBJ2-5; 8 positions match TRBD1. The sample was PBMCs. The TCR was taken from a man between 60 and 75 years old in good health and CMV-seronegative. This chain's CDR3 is CASSVAATGEETQYF. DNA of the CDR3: TGTGCCAGCAGCGTAGCGGCGACAGGGGAAGAGACCCAGTACTTC.